This T cell receptor (beta chain) is drawn from a study of cytomegalovirus exposure and HLA in healthy donors. Across the study: Most donors, more than 80% of a few hundred genotyped, fell in the Caucasian-associated ancestry cluster.

Primers included in the PCR were 60 Vbeta and 13 Jbeta primers. Data came from immunoSEQ multiplex PCR; TCRdb stores just in-frame clones and leaves some out. The table lists tens of thousands of clones. All donors participated as healthy donors of bone marrow. Looked up from germline, CDR1 is SGHRS and CDR2 is YFSETQ. V was clipped by 0 bases and J by 2 bases, with 18 bases between them. There are 17 residues in the CDR3. V gene TRBV5-1 combines with J gene TRBJ2-7; TRBD1 might be the D (6 bases). The receptor was derived from a female donor in good health and CMV-seronegative. Sample: PBMCs. CDR3 DNA sequence: TGCGCCAGCAGCTTGGTGGGACGTCCGTACAGGGCCTACGAGCAGTACTTC. This translates into CASSLVGRPYRAYEQYF.